This T cell receptor beta chain is from a study of T cell responses to AZD1222 COVID-19 vaccine. At the level of the study: Second doses at about 4 or about 12 weeks were pooled.

This clone was observed a handful of times. Clones were read by immunoSEQ multiplex PCR, and TCRdb kept only the in-frame ones, dropping some. The data show around 94,000 clones, roughly 88% seen once. CDR3 length: 14 amino acids. Looked up from germline, CDR1 is GTSNPN and CDR2 is SVGIG (reference sequence). The V end lost 3 bases, the J end lost 0 bases, and 8 bases lay between the germline ends. This chain links TRBV30 with TRBJ1-4; no reliable D call. This receptor was obtained from an adult in good health. The source material was peripheral blood, sampled on day 0 of AZD1222 vaccination. The CDR3 DNA reads as TGTGCCTGGAGCCGGCTAGCAACTAATGAAAAACTGTTTTTT. It yields the protein CAWSRLATNEKLFF.